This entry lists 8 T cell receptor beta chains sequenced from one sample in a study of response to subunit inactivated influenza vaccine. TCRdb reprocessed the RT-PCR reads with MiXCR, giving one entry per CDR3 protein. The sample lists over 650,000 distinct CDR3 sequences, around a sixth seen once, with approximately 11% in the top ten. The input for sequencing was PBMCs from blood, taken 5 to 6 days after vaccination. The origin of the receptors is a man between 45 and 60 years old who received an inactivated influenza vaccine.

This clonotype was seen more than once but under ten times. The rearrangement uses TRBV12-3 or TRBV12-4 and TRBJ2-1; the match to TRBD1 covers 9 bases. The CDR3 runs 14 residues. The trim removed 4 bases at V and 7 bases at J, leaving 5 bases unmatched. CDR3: CASSSRTGVNEQFF. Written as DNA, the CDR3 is TGTGCCAGCAGTTCCAGGACAGGGGTGAATGAGCAGTTCTTC.

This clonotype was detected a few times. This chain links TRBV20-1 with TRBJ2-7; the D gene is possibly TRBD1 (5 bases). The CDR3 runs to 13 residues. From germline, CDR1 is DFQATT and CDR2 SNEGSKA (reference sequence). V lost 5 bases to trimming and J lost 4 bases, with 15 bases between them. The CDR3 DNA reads TGCAGTGCTTCGCAACTGACAGCTTACGAGCAGTACTTC. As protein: CSASQLTAYEQYF.

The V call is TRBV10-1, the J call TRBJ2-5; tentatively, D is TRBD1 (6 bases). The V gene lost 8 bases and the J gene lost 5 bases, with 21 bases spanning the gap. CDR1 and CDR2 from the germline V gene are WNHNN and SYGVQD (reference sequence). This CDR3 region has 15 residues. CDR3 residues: CASDFPGHFIETQYF. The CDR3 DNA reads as TGCGCCAGCGATTTCCCGGGACATTTCATCGAGACCCAGTACTTC.

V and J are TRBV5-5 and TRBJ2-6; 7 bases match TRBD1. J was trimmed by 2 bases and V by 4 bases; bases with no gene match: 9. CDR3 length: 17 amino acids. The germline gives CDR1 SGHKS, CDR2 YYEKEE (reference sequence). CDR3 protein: CASSQTFGTAGANVLTF. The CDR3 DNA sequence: TGTGCCAGCAGCCAAACCTTTGGGACAGCTGGGGCCAACGTCCTGACTTTC.

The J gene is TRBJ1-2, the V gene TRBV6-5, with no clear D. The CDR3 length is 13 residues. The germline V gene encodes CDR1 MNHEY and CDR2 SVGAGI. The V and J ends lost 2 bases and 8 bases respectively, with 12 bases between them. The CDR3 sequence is CASSYNFGDGYTF. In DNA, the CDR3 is TGTGCCAGCAGTTACAATTTCGGTGACGGCTACACCTTC.

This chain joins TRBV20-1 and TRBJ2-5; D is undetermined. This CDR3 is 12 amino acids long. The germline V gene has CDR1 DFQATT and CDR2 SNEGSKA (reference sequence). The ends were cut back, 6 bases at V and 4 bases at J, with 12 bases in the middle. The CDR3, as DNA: TGCAGTGCGCTCCCACCTTTAGAGACCCAGTACTTC. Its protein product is CSALPPLETQYF.

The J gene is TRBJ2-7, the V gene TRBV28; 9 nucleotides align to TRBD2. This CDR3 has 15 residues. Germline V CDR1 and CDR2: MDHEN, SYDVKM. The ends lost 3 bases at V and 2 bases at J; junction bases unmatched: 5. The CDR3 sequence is CASSFVAGGTYEQYF. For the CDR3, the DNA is TGTGCCAGCAGTTTTGTTGCGGGAGGGACCTACGAGCAGTACTTC. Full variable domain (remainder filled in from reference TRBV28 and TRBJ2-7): DVKVTQSSRYLVKRTGEKVFLECVQDMDHENMFWYRQDPGLGLRLIYFSYDVKMKEKGDIPEGYSVSREKKERFSLILESASTNQTSMYLCASSFVAGGTYEQYFGPGTRLTVT.

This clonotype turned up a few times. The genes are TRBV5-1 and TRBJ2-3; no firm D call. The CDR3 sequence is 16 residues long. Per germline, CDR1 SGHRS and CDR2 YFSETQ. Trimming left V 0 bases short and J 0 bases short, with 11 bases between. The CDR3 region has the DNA TGCGCCAGCAGCTTGGCCGCACTTACAAGCACAGATACGCAGTATTTT. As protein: CASSLAALTSTDTQYF.